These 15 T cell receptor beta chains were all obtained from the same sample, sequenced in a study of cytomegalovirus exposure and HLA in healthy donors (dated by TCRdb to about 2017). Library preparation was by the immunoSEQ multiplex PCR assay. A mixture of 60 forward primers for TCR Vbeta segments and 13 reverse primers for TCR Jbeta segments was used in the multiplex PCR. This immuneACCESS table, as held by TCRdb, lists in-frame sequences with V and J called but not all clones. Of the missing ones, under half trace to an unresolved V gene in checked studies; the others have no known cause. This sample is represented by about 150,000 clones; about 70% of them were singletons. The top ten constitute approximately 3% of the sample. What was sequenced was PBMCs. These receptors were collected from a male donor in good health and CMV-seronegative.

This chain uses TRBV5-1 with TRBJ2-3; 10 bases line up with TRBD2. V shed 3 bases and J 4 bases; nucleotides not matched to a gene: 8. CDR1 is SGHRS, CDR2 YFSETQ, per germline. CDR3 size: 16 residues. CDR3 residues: CASSSQLAGGPDTQYF. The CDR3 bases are TGCGCCAGCAGCTCCCAATTAGCGGGGGGCCCAGATACGCAGTATTTT.

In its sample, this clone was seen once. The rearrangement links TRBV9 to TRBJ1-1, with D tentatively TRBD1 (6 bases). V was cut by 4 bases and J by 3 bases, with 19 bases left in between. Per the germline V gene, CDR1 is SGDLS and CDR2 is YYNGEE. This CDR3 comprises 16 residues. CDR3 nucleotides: TGTGCCAGCAGCCATACCAAACAGGGCTGGGACACTGAAGCTTTCTTT. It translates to CASSHTKQGWDTEAFF. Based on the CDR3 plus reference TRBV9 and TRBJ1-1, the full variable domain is DSGVTQTPKHLITATGQRVTLRCSPRSGDLSVYWYQQSLDQGLQFLIQYYNGEERAKGNILERFSAQQFPDLHSELNLSSLELGDSALYFCASSHTKQGWDTEAFFGQGTRLTVV.

The CDR3 loop reads CASSLGASGGNTIYF. The CDR3 DNA reads TGTGCCAGCAGCTTGGGGGCCTCGGGGGGAAACACCATATATTTT. V and J are TRBV5-6 and TRBJ1-3; D unresolved. The CDR3 length is 15 residues. In germline, CDR1 is SGHDT, CDR2 YYEEEE. V was cut by 0 bases and J by 4 bases, with 11 bases left in between. The complete variable domain, with remaining parts taken from reference TRBV5-6 and TRBJ1-3, reads DAGVTQSPTHLIKTRGQQVTLRCSPKSGHDTVSWYQQALGQGPQFIFQYYEEEERQRGNFPDRFSGHQFPNYSSELNVNALLLGDSALYLCASSLGASGGNTIYFGEGSWLTVV.

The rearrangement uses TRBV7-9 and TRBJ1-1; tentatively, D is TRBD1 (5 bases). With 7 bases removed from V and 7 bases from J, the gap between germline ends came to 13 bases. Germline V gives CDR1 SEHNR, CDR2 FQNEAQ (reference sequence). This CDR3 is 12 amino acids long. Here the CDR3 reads CASKLQAREAFF. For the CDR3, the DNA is TGTGCCAGCAAGTTACAGGCCCGTGAAGCTTTCTTT.

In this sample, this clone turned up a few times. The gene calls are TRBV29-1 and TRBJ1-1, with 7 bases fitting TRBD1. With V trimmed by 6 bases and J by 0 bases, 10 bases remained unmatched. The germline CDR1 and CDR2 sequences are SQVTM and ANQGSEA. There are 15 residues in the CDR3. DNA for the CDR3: TGCAGCGTGACAGGGATGGGGACCATGAACACTGAAGCTTTCTTT. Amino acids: CSVTGMGTMNTEAFF.

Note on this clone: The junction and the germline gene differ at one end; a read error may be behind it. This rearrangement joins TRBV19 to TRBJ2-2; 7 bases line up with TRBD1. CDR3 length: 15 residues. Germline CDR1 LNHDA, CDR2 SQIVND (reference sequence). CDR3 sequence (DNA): TGTGCCAGTAGTCAGACAGGGAAGTTTACCGAGGAGCTGTTTTTT. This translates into CASSQTGKFTEELFF.

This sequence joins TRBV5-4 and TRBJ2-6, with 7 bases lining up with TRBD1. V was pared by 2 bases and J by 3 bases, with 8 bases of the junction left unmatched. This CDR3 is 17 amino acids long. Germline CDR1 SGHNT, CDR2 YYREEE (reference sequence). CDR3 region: CASSFSVGGGGANVLTF. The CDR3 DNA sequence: TGTGCCAGCAGCTTTAGTGTAGGGGGCGGTGGGGCCAACGTCCTGACTTTC.

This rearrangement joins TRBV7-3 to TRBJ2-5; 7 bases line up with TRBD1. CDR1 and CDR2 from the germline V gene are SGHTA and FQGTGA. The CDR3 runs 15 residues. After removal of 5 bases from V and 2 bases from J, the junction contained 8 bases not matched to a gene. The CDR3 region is CASSQVKGAQETQYF. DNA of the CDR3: TGTGCCAGCAGCCAGGTGAAGGGGGCACAAGAGACCCAGTACTTC.

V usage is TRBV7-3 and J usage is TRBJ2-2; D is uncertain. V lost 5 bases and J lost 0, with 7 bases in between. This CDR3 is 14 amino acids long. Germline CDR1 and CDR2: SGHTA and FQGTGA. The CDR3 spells CASSQISNTGELFF. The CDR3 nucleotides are TGTGCCAGCAGCCAAATTTCGAACACCGGGGAGCTGTTTTTT.

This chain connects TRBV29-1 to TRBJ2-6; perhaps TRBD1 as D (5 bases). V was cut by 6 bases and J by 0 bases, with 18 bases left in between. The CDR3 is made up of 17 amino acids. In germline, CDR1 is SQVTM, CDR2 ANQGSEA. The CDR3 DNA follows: TGCAGCGTCGCGCGGACACTGGGTTCCTCTGGGGCCAACGTCCTGACTTTC. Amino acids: CSVARTLGSSGANVLTF.

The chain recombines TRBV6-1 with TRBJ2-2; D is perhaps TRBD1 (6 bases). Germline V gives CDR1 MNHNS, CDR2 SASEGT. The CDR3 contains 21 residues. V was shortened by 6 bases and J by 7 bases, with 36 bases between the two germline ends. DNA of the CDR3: TGTGCCAGCAGCGAAACCCCCCCGACAGGAATCCCCCTGGGTACGGGCGGGGAGCTGTTTTTT. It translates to CASSETPPTGIPLGTGGELFF.

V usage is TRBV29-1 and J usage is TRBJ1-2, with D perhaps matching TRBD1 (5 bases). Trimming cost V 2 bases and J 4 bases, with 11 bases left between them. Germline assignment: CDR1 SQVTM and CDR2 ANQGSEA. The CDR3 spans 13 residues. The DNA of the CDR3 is TGCAGCGTTGAAAAAGCAGGGCCCTATGGCTACACCTTC. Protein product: CSVEKAGPYGYTF. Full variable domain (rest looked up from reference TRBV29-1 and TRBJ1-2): SAVISQKPSRDICQRGTSLTIQCQVDSQVTMMFWYRQQPGQSLTLIATANQGSEATYESGFVIDKFPISRPNLTFSTLTVSNMSPEDSSIYLCSVEKAGPYGYTFGSGTRLTVV.

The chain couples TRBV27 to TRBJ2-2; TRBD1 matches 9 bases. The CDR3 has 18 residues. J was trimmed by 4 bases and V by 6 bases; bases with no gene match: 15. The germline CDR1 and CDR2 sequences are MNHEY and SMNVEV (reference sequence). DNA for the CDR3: TGTGCCAGCAGCCCCCCTCGACAGGGGGTCTATTTCACCGGGGAGCTGTTTTTT. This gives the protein CASSPPRQGVYFTGELFF.

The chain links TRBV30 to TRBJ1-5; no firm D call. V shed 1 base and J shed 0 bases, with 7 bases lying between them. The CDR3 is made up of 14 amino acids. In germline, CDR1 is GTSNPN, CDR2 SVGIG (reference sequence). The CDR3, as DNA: TGTGCCTGGAGTGCCGGGATTAGCAATCAGCCCCAGCATTTT. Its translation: CAWSAGISNQPQHF.

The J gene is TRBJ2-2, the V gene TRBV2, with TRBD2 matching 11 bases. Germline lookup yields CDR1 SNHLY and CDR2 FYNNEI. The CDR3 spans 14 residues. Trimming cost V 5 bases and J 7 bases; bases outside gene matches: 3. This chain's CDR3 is CASSFLAGGGELFF. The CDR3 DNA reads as TGTGCCAGCAGTTTTCTAGCGGGGGGCGGGGAGCTGTTTTTT.